A single sample is the source of the 30 T cell receptor beta chains below, sequenced in a study of control samples from healthy donors and cancer patients. The table came from immunoSEQ multiplex PCR; TCRdb's copy has only in-frame clones and leaves some out. The data show some 49,000 clones, 80% to 90% seen once. The sample comprised PBMCs. These receptors all come from a woman between 45 and 65 years old with lung cancer.

The V gene is TRBV6-5, the J gene TRBJ1-5, with a weak D call TRBD1 (6 bases). Per germline, CDR1 MNHEY and CDR2 SVGAGI. Trimming left V 0 bases short and J 7 bases short, with 10 bases between. The CDR3 is 14 residues long. The CDR3 reads CASSYSQGKQPQHF. As DNA, the CDR3 is TGTGCCAGCAGTTACTCGCAGGGGAAACAGCCCCAGCATTTT.

CDR3 DNA sequence: TGTGCCTGGAGTCCGCAGGGGTCCAGCAATCAGCCCCAGCATTTT. This gives the protein CAWSPQGSSNQPQHF. V and J are TRBV30 and TRBJ1-5, with D perhaps TRBD1 (6 bases). CDR1 is GTSNPN, CDR2 SVGIG, per germline (reference sequence). The germline V and J ends were trimmed by 2 bases and 1 base, with 12 bases remaining between them. This CDR3 spans 15 amino acids.

The chain employs TRBV4-2 and TRBJ2-5, with D perhaps matching TRBD1 or TRBD2 (5 bases each). Germline V gene sequence: CDR1 LGHNA, CDR2 YNFKEQ. Trimming left V 1 base short and J 2 bases short, with 14 bases between. The CDR3 is 16 residues long. The CDR3 loop reads CASSQVSPGRQETQYF. DNA of the CDR3: TGTGCCAGCAGCCAAGTCAGTCCGGGGCGTCAAGAGACCCAGTACTTC.

V and J are TRBV24-1 and TRBJ1-3, with 9 nucleotides matching TRBD1. The CDR3 is made up of 15 amino acids. Germline CDR1 and CDR2: KGHDR and SFDVKD. After removal of 4 bases from V and 2 bases from J, the junction contained 2 bases not matched to a gene. The CDR3 bases are TGTGCCACCAGTGACAACAGGGGGCCTGGAAACACCATATATTTT. It codes for CATSDNRGPGNTIYF.

V is TRBV29-1 and J is TRBJ2-3; 11 bases agree with TRBD2. The J segment lost 1 base and the V segment lost 6 bases, leaving 6 bases of the junction unmatched. The CDR3 is 15 amino acids. The germline CDR1 and CDR2 sequences are SQVTM and ANQGSEA. The CDR3 region has the DNA TGCAGCGTCCGAAAACTAGCGGGGGGCACAGATACGCAGTATTTT. Its translation: CSVRKLAGGTDTQYF.

The chain links TRBV12-3 or TRBV12-4 to TRBJ1-1, with D unclear. CDR3 length equals 13 residues. V dropped 5 bases and J dropped 1 base, with 8 bases sitting between them. The CDR3 nucleotides read TGTGCCAGCAGTGCTCAGGCGAACACTGAAGCTTTCTTT. This translates into CASSAQANTEAFF.

The chain joins TRBV18 to TRBJ1-2; D might be TRBD1 (5 bases). Germline V gives CDR1 KGHSH, CDR2 LQKENI. This CDR3 is 13 amino acids long. V lost 0 bases to trimming and J lost 7 bases, with 9 bases between them. The CDR3 spells CASSPPGGSGYTF. The CDR3 DNA reads as TGTGCCAGCTCACCACCGGGGGGGAGTGGCTACACCTTC.

The J gene is TRBJ1-5, the V gene TRBV19; 7 nucleotides line up with TRBD1. CDR1 LNHDA and CDR2 SQIVND come from the germline V gene (reference sequence). The CDR3 runs to 14 residues. The V segment lost 6 bases and the J segment 3 bases; nucleotides outside the gene matches: 5. CDR3 DNA: TGTGCCAGTAGATATACAGGGGACAATCAGCCCCAGCATTTT. Protein: CASRYTGDNQPQHF.

This chain connects TRBV7-3 to TRBJ1-1; maybe TRBD1 (5 bases). Germline-derived CDR1 and CDR2 are SGHTA and FQGTGA. Trimming left V 3 bases short and J 7 bases short, with 15 bases between. The CDR3 is made up of 14 amino acids. The CDR3 sequence is CASSFLPQRGEAFF. The CDR3 coding sequence is TGTGCCAGCAGCTTTCTTCCTCAAAGGGGTGAAGCTTTCTTT.

CDR3 in amino acids: CASSYMDPNTEAFF. The CDR3 nucleotides are TGTGCCAGCAGTTACATGGACCCGAACACTGAAGCTTTCTTT. V gene TRBV6-6 combines with J gene TRBJ1-1; D call uncertain. The V end lost 2 bases, the J end lost 1 base, and 8 bases lay between the germline ends. This CDR3 is built from 14 residues. Germline-derived CDR1 and CDR2 are MNHNY and SVGAGI (reference sequence).

This rearrangement joins TRBV6-2 or TRBV6-3 to TRBJ2-1, with D maybe TRBD2 (6 bases). V gave up 2 bases and J gave up 10 bases, with 9 bases separating them. CDR1 is MNHEY and CDR2 is SVGEGT in the germline V gene. The CDR3 loop spans 12 amino acids. Written as DNA, the CDR3 is TGTGCCAGCAGTTACAATGGGGGGGAGCAGTTCTTC. Translating gives CASSYNGGEQFF.

The chain links TRBV4-3 to TRBJ2-7; 7 bases match TRBD2. The V gene end was trimmed by 0 bases and the J gene end by 3 bases; junction bases not matched to a gene: 8. The CDR3 has 16 amino acids. Per germline, CDR1 LGHNA and CDR2 YSLEER. CDR3 DNA sequence: TGCGCCAGCAGCCAAGATCCCCGGGGGGACTACTACGAGCAGTACTTC. This sequence encodes CASSQDPRGDYYEQYF.

The V gene is TRBV13, the J gene TRBJ1-6; D may be TRBD1 (5 bases). V lost 5 bases and J lost 9, with 20 bases in between. Germline V gives CDR1 PRHDT, CDR2 FYEKMQ (reference sequence). CDR3 length: 16 amino acids. This CDR3 is CASSLRVSVSSSPLHF. The CDR3 nucleotides read TGTGCCAGCAGCCTCAGGGTGTCAGTATCAAGTTCACCCCTCCACTTT.

V is TRBV10-3 and J is TRBJ2-2; D unclear. Trimming pared 3 bases from V and 6 bases from J, leaving 8 bases between. The CDR3 length is 13 residues. Per the germline V gene, CDR1 is ENHRY and CDR2 is SYGVKD. The CDR3 is CAISDRSSGELFF. In DNA, the CDR3 is TGTGCCATCAGTGACAGATCCTCCGGGGAGCTGTTTTTT.

The rearrangement links TRBV9 to TRBJ1-5; no firm D call. The V end lost 0 bases, the J end lost 3 bases, and 10 bases lay between the germline ends. The germline CDR1 and CDR2 sequences are SGDLS and YYNGEE. This CDR3 region has 15 residues. The CDR3 DNA is TGTGCCAGCAGCGTAGATGGAGACACCAATCAGCCCCAGCATTTT. This translates into CASSVDGDTNQPQHF.

This clone was seen a few times. V gene TRBV12-3 or TRBV12-4 combines with J gene TRBJ1-2, with a weak D call TRBD1 (5 bases). Between the trimmed V and J ends, which lost 0 bases and 4 bases, there was a span of 6 bases. This CDR3 has 13 amino acids. CDR3 sequence: CASSLAQGYGYTF. In DNA, the CDR3 is TGTGCCAGCAGTTTAGCGCAGGGCTATGGCTACACCTTC.

The rearrangement links TRBV18 to TRBJ2-7; D is possibly TRBD2 (5 bases). Germline V CDR1 and CDR2: KGHSH, LQKENI. V was shortened by 3 bases and J by 1 base, with 22 bases between the two germline ends. The CDR3 has 18 amino acids. Written as DNA, the CDR3 is TGTGCCAGCTCACCGAGGACTGGGATCTGGTCTGGGTCCTACGAGCAGTACTTC. Amino acids: CASSPRTGIWSGSYEQYF. Looking up the rest from reference TRBV18 and TRBJ2-7 gives the full variable domain: NAGVMQNPRHLVRRRGQEARLRCSPMKGHSHVYWYRQLPEEGLKFMVYLQKENIIDESGMPKERFSAEFPKEGPSILRIQQVVRGDSAAYFCASSPRTGIWSGSYEQYFGPGTRLTVT.

This chain links TRBV14 with TRBJ1-5; perhaps TRBD1 as D (5 bases). The CDR3 has 16 residues. In germline, CDR1 is SGHDN, CDR2 FVKESK. V was cut by 1 base and J by 3 bases, with 13 bases left in between. In nucleotides, the CDR3 is TGTGCCAGCAGCCAAGCTGTGGGGCTCGACAATCAGCCCCAGCATTTT. Amino acid sequence: CASSQAVGLDNQPQHF.

The chain employs TRBV18 and TRBJ1-5; 9 nucleotides agree with TRBD1. Germline CDR1 reads KGHSH; CDR2 reads LQKENI. This CDR3 contains 14 residues. Trimming took 3 bases from V and 7 from J; bases not matched to a gene: 4. CDR3 nucleotide sequence: TGTGCCAGCTCACCGGGACAGGGTAACCAGCCCCAGCATTTT. This codes for CASSPGQGNQPQHF.

The rearrangement uses TRBV7-9 and TRBJ2-1, with 9 bases fitting TRBD1. CDR3 size: 14 residues. J was trimmed by 6 bases and V by 5 bases; bases with no gene match: 5. CDR1 is SEHNR and CDR2 is FQNEAQ in the germline V gene (reference sequence). As DNA, the CDR3 is TGTGCCAGCAGCGCGGGGACAGGGAGCAATGAGCAGTTCTTC. Translation: CASSAGTGSNEQFF.

This sequence joins TRBV11-3 and TRBJ2-1; TRBD1 might be the D (5 bases). The CDR3 loop spans 15 amino acids. V lost 1 base, J lost 6 bases, and 13 bases lay in between. CDR1 SGHNT and CDR2 YENEEA come from the germline V gene. CDR3 amino acids: CASSLVSQGPNEQFF. The CDR3 DNA reads TGTGCCAGCAGCTTAGTCTCGCAGGGTCCCAATGAGCAGTTCTTC.

V and J are TRBV11-2 and TRBJ1-1; TRBD1 matches at 9 bases. Looked up from germline, CDR1 is SGHAT and CDR2 is FQNNGV. Trimming took 1 base from V and 1 from J; bases not matched to a gene: 4. The CDR3 totals 16 residues. In DNA, the CDR3 is TGTGCCAGCAGCTTAGCGGGACAGGGAGGGAACACTGAAGCTTTCTTT. Translating gives CASSLAGQGGNTEAFF.

This clone has only a few counts. This chain uses TRBV7-2 with TRBJ1-2; unclear D gene. This CDR3 is built from 11 residues. CDR1 is SGHTA, CDR2 FQGNSA, per germline. Between the trimmed V and J ends, which lost 2 bases and 13 bases, there was a span of 11 bases. This CDR3 is CASSLRADSTF. The CDR3 coding sequence is TGTGCCAGCAGCTTAAGGGCAGACTCCACCTTC.

The chain couples TRBV5-4 to TRBJ2-5; 10 positions agree with TRBD2. Losses at the gene ends were 1 base for V and 2 bases for J; bases not matched to a gene: 11. The germline V gene encodes CDR1 SGHNT and CDR2 YYREEE (reference sequence). There are 18 residues in the CDR3. DNA for the CDR3: TGTGCCAGCAGCTTGATGCGGCTAGCGGGGGAGAGACAAGAGACCCAGTACTTC. It encodes CASSLMRLAGERQETQYF.

This chain connects TRBV7-8 to TRBJ1-2; D call uncertain. Germline V gene data show CDR1 as SGHVS and CDR2 as FQNEAQ. This CDR3 region has 14 residues. The V and J ends lost 5 bases and 0 bases respectively, with 10 bases between them. CDR3 coding DNA: TGTGCCAGCAGCCGGACGGCCGCTAACTATGGCTACACCTTC. Its protein is CASSRTAANYGYTF.

The chain uses TRBV12-3 or TRBV12-4 and TRBJ1-4; D not certain. The CDR3 is 13 amino acids. Trimming left V 3 bases short and J 4 bases short, with 6 bases between. CDR3 in DNA: TGTGCCAGCAGTTTTTGGTTTAATGAAAAACTGTTTTTT. Translating it yields CASSFWFNEKLFF.

This rearrangement joins TRBV5-1 to TRBJ1-1; D gene ambiguous. The CDR3 consists of 13 residues. The V end was cut by 0 bases, the J end by 5 bases, with 8 bases between. From germline, CDR1 is SGHRS and CDR2 YFSETQ. CDR3 in DNA: TGCGCCAGCAGCTTGGGTTCGGGAACTGAAGCTTTCTTT. Amino acids: CASSLGSGTEAFF. The variable domain in full, with the rest retrieved from reference TRBV5-1 and TRBJ1-1, is KAGVTQTPRYLIKTRGQQVTLSCSPISGHRSVSWYQQTPGQGLQFLFEYFSETQRNKGNFPGRFSGRQFSNSRSEMNVSTLELGDSALYLCASSLGSGTEAFFGQGTRLTVV.

This clone was observed a single time. The chain links TRBV9 to TRBJ1-2; 8 bases are a match to TRBD1. CDR1 SGDLS and CDR2 YYNGEE come from the germline V gene. V lost 0 bases, J lost 7 bases, and 8 bases stayed unmatched. The CDR3 is made up of 15 amino acids. CDR3 protein: CASSVEGQGISGYTF. The CDR3 bases are TGTGCCAGCAGCGTAGAAGGACAGGGTATTTCTGGCTACACCTTC.

The chain is built from TRBV7-2 and TRBJ1-1; D is unclear. Germline V gene lookup returns CDR1 SGHTA and CDR2 FQGNSA. The CDR3 contains 13 residues. Trimming pared 5 bases from V and 3 bases from J, leaving 10 bases between. CDR3 in DNA: TGTGCCAGCAGCCGCCCCGTTTACACTGAAGCTTTCTTT. Translation gives CASSRPVYTEAFF.

The DNA of the CDR3 is TGTGCCAGCAGCTTAACTTCGGGTCGTAGTGAAGCTTTCTTT. As protein: CASSLTSGRSEAFF. This chain connects TRBV7-3 to TRBJ1-1; D is unresolved. CDR1 is SGHTA and CDR2 is FQGTGA in the germline V gene. Deletions cut 0 bases from V and 7 bases from J, with 12 bases between. There are 14 residues in the CDR3.